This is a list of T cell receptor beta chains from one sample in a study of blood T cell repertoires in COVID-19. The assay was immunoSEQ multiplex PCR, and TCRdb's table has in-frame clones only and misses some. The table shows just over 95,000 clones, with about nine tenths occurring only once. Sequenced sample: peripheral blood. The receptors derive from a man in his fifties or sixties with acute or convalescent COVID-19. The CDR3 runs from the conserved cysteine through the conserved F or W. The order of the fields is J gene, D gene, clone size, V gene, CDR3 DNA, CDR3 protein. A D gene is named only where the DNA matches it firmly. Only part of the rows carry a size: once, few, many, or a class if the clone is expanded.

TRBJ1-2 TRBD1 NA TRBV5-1 TGCGCCAGCAACCCCCGGACAGGGGTCGACGGCTACACCTTC CASNPRTGVDGYTF
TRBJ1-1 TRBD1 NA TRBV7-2 TGTGCCAGCAGCTTAAGACAGGGACGAGCTTTCTTT CASSLRQGRAFF
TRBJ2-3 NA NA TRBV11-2 TGTGCCAGCAGCTTAGGGGGGGGGCCTTCAGATACGCAGTATTTT CASSLGGGPSDTQYF
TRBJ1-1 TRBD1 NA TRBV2 TGTGCCAGCAGCAGGGGGCGGAACACTGAAGCTTTCTTT CASSRGRNTEAFF
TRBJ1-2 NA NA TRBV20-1 TGCAGTGCCAGTAAACCGGGACGGTGGGAGGATGGCTACACCTTC CSASKPGRWEDGYTF
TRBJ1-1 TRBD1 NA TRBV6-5 TGTGCCAGCAGCCTCCCCAGGGGGCGGACTGAAGCTTTCTTT CASSLPRGRTEAFF
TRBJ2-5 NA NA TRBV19 TGTGCCAGTAAGGCAGGGGATGGAGAGACCCAGTACTTC CASKAGDGETQYF
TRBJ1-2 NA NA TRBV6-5 TGTGCCAGCACCCCCGGGGACACTAACTATGGCTACACCTTC CASTPGDTNYGYTF
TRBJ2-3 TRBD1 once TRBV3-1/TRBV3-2 TGTGCCAGCAGCCCTCGGACAGGGGGCACAGATACGCAGTATTTT CASSPRTGGTDTQYF
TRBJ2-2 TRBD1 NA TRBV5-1 TGCGCCAGCAAACCGGCCCCGACAGGGGACACCGGGGAGCTGTTTTTT CASKPAPTGDTGELFF
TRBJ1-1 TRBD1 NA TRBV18 TGTGCCAGCTCACCCGGGACAGGGGGCTTGGAAACTGAAGCTTTCTTT CASSPGTGGLETEAFF
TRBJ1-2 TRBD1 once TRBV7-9 TGTGCCAGCAGCTCATTGACAGGGCCTTACGGCTACACCTTC CASSSLTGPYGYTF
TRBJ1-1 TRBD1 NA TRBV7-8 TGTGCCAGCAGCTTAATCGGACAGGGAGGTGAAGCTTTCTTT CASSLIGQGGEAFF
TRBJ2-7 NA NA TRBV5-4 TGTGCCAGCAGCTTGGAGGGAGGATACGAGCAGTACTTC CASSLEGGYEQYF
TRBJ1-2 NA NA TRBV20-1 TGCAGTGCTAGAGAGGGGAGAGGCTACACCTTC CSAREGRGYTF
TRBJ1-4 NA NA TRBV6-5 TGTGCCAGCAGTTTTGAGGGCCCTTGGGAAAAACTGTTTTTT CASSFEGPWEKLFF
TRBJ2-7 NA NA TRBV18 TGTGCCAGCTTCGTATCGGGGTCCTACGAGCAGTACTTC CASFVSGSYEQYF
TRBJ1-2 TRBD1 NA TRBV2 TGTGCCAGCAGTGACGACAGGGGATTCTATGGCTACACCTTC CASSDDRGFYGYTF
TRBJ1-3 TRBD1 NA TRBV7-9 TGTGCCAATGGGAAGGGGGCAGGTGGAAACACCATATATTTT CANGKGAGGNTIYF
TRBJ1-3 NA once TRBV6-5 TGTGCCAGCAGTTACCTCCCCTCTGGAAACACCATATATTTT CASSYLPSGNTIYF
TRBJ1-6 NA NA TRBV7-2 TGTGCCAGCAGCTTCTCCAGGATTGATTCACCCCTCCACTTT CASSFSRIDSPLHF
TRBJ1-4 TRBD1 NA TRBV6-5 TGTGCCAGCATTTTAGACAGGGGGCGAAGAGAAAAACTGTTTTTT CASILDRGRREKLFF
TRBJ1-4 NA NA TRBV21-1 TGTGCCAGCAGCCCGCAGCAGACAGGGAGTGCAACTAATGAAAAACTGTTTTTT CASSPQQTGSATNEKLFF
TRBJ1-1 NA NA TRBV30 TGTGCCTGGTGCCGAGGAGGGAACACTGAAGCTTTCTTT CAWCRGGNTEAFF
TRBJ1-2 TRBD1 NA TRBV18 TGTGCCAGCTCACCCAAAGACAGGGTTGGAGGCTACACCTTC CASSPKDRVGGYTF
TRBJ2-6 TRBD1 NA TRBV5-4 TGTGCCAGCAGCTCAGGGACAGGGAGGGCTGGGGCCAACGTCCTGACTTTC CASSSGTGRAGANVLTF
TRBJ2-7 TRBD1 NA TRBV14 TGTGCCAGCAGCCACCCGACAGGGGGCCACGAGCAGTACTTC CASSHPTGGHEQYF
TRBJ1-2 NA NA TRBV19 TGTGCCAGTAGTACCCCGGGGGGGCTCTATGGCTACACCTTC CASSTPGGLYGYTF
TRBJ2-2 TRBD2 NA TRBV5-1 TGCGCCAGCAGCCCTTATGGGGGGGTTGAAGAGTCCGGGGAGCTGTTTTTT CASSPYGGVEESGELFF
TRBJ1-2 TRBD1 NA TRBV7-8 TGTGCCAGCAGTAGACAGGGCCCCGTTGGCTACACCTTC CASSRQGPVGYTF
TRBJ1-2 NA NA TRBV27 TGTGCCAGCAGTTTGTCAGGGTCCCTTGGCTACACCTTC CASSLSGSLGYTF
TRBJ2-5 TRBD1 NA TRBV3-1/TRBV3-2 TGTGCCAGCAGCTACCGGGACAGGGGTTTGACCCAGTACTTC CASSYRDRGLTQYF
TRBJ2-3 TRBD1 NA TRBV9 TGTGCCAGCAGCGCCCGGGCTAGGACAGGCGCAGATACGCAGTATTTT CASSARARTGADTQYF